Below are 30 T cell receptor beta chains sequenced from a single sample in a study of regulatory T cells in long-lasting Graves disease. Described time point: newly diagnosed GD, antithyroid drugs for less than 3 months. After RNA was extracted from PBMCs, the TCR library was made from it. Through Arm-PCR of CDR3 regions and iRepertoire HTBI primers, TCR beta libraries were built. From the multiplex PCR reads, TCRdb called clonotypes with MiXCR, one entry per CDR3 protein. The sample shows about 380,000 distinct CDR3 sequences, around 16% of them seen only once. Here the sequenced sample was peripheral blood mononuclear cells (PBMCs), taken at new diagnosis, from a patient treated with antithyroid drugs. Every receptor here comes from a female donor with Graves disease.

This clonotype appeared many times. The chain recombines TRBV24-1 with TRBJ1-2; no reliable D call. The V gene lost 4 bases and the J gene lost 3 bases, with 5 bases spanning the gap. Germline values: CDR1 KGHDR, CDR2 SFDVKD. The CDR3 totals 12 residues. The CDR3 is CATSDIDYGYTF. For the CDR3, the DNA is TGTGCCACCAGTGACATCGACTATGGCTACACCTTC.

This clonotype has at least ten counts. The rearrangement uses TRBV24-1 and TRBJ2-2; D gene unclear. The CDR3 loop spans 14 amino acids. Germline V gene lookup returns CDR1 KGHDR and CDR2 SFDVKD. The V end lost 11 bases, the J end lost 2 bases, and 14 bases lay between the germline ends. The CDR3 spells CASQGRQNTGELFF. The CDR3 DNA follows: TGTGCCAGCCAAGGCAGACAAAACACCGGGGAGCTGTTTTTT.

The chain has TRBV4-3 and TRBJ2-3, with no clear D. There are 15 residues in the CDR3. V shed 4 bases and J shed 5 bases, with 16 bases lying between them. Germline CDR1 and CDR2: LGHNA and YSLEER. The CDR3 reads CASSPGRSIGDTQYF. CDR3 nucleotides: TGCGCCAGCAGCCCCGGACGGTCGATTGGAGATACGCAGTATTTT.

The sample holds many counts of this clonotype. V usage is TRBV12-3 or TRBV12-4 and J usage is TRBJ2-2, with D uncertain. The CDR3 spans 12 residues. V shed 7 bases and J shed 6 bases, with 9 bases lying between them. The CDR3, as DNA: TGTGCCAGCACCCCTAAGCCCGGGGAGCTGTTTTTT. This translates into CASTPKPGELFF.

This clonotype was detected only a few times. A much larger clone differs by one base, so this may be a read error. This chain's CDR3 is CASSYDRGANYGHTF. The CDR3 nucleotides are TGTGCCAGCAGTTACGATCGGGGAGCTAACTATGGCCACACCTTC. The chain carries TRBV6-9 and TRBJ1-2; D gene uncertain. CDR1 and CDR2 (germline): MNHGY, SVAAGI. The CDR3 contains 15 residues.

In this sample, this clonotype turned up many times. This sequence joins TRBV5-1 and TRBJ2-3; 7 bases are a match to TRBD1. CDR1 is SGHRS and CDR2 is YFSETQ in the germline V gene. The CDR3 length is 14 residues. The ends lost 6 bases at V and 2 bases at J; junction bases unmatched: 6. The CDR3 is CASKSGQHTDTQYF. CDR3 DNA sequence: TGCGCCAGCAAATCGGGACAGCACACAGATACGCAGTATTTT.

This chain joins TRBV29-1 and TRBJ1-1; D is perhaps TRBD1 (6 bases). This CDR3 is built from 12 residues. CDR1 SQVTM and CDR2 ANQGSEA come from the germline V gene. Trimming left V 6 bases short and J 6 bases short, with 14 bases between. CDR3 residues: CSVGTGRAEAFF. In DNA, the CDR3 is TGCAGCGTAGGCACAGGGAGAGCTGAAGCTTTCTTT.

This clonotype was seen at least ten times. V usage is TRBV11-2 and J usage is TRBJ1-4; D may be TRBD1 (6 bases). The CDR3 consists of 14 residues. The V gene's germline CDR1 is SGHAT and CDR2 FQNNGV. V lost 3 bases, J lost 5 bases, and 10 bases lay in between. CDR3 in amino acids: CASSFPGENEKLFF. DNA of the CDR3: TGTGCCAGCAGCTTCCCAGGGGAGAATGAAAAACTGTTTTTT.

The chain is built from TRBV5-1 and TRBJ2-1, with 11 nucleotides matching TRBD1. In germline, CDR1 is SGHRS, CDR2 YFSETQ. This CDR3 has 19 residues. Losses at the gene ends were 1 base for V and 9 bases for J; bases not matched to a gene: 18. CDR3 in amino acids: CASSLLGQGARGVDSEQFF. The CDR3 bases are TGCGCCAGCAGCTTGCTAGGACAGGGGGCGAGAGGAGTCGATAGTGAGCAGTTCTTC. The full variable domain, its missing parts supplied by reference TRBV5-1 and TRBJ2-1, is KAGVTQTPRYLIKTRGQQVTLSCSPISGHRSVSWYQQTPGQGLQFLFEYFSETQRNKGNFPGRFSGRQFSNSRSEMNVSTLELGDSALYLCASSLLGQGARGVDSEQFFGPGTRLTVL.

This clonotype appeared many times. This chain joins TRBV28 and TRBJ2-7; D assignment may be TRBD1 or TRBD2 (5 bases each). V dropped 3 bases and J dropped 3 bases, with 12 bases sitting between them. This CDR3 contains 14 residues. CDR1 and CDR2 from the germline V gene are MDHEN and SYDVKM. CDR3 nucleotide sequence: TGTGCCAGCAGTTTTCGGGGCTATATCTACGAGCAGTACTTC. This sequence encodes CASSFRGYIYEQYF. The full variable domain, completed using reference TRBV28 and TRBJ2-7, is DVKVTQSSRYLVKRTGEKVFLECVQDMDHENMFWYRQDPGLGLRLIYFSYDVKMKEKGDIPEGYSVSREKKERFSLILESASTNQTSMYLCASSFRGYIYEQYFGPGTRLTVT.

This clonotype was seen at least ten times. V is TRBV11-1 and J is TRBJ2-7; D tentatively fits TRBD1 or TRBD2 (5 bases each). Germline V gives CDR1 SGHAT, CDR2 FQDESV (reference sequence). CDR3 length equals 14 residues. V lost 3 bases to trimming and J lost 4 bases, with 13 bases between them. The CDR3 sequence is CASSFGATFYEQYF. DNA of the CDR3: TGTGCCAGCAGCTTCGGGGCTACCTTTTACGAGCAGTACTTC. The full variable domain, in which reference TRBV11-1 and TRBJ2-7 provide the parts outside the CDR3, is EAEVAQSPRYKITEKSQAVAFWCDPISGHATLYWYRQILGQGPELLVQFQDESVVDDSQLPKDRFSAERLKGVDSTLKIQPAELGDSAMYLCASSFGATFYEQYFGPGTRLTVT.

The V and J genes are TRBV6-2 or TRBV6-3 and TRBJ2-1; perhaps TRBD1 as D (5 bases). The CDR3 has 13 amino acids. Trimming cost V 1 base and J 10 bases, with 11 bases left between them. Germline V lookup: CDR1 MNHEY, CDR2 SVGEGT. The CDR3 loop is CASSYYQGSEQFF. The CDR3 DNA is TGTGCCAGCAGTTACTATCAGGGATCCGAGCAGTTCTTC.

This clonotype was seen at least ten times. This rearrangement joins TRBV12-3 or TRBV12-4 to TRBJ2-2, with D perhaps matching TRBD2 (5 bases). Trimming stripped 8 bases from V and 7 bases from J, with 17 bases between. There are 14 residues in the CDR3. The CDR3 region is CASARTPLGGELFF. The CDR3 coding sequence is TGTGCCAGCGCCCGGACTCCCCTCGGCGGGGAGCTGTTTTTT.

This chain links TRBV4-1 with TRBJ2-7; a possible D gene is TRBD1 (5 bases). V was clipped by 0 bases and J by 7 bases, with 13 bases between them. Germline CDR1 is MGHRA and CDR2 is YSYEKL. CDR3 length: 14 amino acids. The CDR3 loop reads CASSQDGASQEQYF. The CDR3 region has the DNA TGCGCCAGCAGCCAAGATGGGGCCTCACAGGAGCAGTACTTC.

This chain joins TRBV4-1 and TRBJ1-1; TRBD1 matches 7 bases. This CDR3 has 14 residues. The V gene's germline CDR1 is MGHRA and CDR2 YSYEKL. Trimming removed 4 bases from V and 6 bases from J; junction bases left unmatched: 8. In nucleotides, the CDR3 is TGCGCCAGCAGCCTACGACAGGGAAGCGCTGAAGCTTTCTTT. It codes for CASSLRQGSAEAFF.

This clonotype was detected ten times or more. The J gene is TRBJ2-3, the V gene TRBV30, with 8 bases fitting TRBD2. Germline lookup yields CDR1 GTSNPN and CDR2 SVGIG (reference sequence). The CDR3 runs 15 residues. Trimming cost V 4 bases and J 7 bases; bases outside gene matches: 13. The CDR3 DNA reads TGTGCCTGGATCCCGGGACTAGGAAACATTAATACGCAGTATTTT. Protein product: CAWIPGLGNINTQYF.

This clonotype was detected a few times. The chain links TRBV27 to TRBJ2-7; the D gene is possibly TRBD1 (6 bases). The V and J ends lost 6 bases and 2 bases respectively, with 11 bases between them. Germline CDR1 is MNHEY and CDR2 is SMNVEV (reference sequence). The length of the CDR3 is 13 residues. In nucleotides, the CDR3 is TGTGCCAGCAGCCAGGGGTTTACCTACGAGCAGTACTTC. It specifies CASSQGFTYEQYF.

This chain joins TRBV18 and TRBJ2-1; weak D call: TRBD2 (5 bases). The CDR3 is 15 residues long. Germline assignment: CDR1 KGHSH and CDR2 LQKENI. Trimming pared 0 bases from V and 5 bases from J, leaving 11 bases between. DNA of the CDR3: TGTGCCAGCTCACCACCTAGCGAAGCGGACAATGAGCAGTTCTTC. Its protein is CASSPPSEADNEQFF.

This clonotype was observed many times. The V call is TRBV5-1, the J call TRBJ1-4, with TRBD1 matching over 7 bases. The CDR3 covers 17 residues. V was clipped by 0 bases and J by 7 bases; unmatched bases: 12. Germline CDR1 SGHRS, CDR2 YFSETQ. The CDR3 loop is CASSLAPPTGRAEKLFF. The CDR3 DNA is TGCGCCAGCAGCTTGGCCCCCCCGACAGGGAGGGCTGAAAAACTGTTTTTT.

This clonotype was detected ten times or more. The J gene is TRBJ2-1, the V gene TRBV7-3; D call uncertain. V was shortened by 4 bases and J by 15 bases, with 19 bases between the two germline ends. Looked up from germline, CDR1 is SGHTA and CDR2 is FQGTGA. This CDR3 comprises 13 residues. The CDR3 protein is CASSSAYGHWLFF. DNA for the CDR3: TGTGCCAGCAGCTCCGCCTACGGCCATTGGCTGTTCTTC.

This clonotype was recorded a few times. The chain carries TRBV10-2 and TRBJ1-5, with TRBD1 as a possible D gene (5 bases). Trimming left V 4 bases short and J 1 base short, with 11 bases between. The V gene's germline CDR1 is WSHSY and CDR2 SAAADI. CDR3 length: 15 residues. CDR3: CASSGRDLSNQPQHF. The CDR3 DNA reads TGCGCCAGCAGTGGCCGGGACCTGAGCAATCAGCCCCAGCATTTT.

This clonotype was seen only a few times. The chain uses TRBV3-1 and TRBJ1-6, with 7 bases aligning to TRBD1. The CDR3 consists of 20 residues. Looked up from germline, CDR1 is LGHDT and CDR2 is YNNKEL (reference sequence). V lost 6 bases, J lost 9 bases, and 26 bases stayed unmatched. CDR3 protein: CASSHKSLRSGDRDASPLHF. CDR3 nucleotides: TGTGCCAGCAGTCATAAGAGCCTTAGGTCAGGCGACAGGGATGCTTCACCCCTCCACTTT.

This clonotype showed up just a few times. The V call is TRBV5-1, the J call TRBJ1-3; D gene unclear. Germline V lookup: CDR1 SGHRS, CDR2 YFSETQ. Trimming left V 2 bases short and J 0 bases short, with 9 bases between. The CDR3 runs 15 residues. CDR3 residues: CASSFTPGSGNTIYF. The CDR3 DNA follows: TGCGCCAGCAGCTTTACGCCCGGCTCTGGAAACACCATATATTTT.

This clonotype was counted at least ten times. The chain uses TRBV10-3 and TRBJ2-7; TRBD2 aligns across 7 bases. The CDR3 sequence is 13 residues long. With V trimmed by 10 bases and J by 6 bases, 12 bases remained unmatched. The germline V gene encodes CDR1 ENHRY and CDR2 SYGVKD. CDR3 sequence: CASNVAGESEQYF. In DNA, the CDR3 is TGTGCCAGCAATGTGGCGGGAGAATCCGAGCAGTACTTC.

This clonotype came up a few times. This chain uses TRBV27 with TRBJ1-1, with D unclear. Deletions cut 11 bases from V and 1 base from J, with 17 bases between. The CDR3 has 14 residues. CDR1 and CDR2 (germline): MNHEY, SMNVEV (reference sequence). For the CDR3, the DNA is TGTGCCGTGATCGCGTTGGGGAGGAACACTGAAGCTTTCTTT. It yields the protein CAVIALGRNTEAFF.

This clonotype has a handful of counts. CDR3 coding DNA: TGTGCCAGCAGTTCCGTCGACAGGGGGAACGGCAATCAGCCCCAGCATTTT. Translating it yields CASSSVDRGNGNQPQHF. This chain uses TRBV6-2 or TRBV6-3 with TRBJ1-5, with 9 bases matching TRBD1. The J segment lost 2 bases and the V segment lost 4 bases, leaving 9 bases of the junction unmatched. The CDR3 contains 17 residues. From germline, CDR1 is MNHEY and CDR2 SVGEGT.

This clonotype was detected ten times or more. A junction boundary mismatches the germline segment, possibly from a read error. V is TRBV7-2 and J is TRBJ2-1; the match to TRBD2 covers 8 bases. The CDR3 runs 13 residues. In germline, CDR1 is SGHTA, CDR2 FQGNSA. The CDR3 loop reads CASSLGTSGKEWF. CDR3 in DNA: TGTGCCAGCAGCCTGGGGACTAGTGGAAAGGAGTGGTTC.

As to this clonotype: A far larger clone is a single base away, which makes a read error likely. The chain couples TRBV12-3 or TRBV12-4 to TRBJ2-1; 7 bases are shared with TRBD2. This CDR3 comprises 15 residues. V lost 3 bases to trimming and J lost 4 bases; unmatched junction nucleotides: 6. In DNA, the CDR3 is TGTGCCAGCAGTTTGAAGCGGGGAACATACAATGAGCAGTTCTTC. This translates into CASSLKRGTYNEQFF.

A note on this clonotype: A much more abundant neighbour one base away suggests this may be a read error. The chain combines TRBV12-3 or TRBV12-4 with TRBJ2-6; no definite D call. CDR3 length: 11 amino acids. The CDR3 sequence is CVSSGANVLTF. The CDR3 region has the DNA TGTGTCAGCTCTGGGGCCAACGTCCTGACTTTC.

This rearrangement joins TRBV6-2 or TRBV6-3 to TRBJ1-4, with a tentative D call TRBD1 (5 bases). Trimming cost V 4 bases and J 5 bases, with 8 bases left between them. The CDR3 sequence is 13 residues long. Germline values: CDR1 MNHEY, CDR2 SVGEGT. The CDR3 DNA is TGTGCCAGCAGTTCCCAGGGAAATGAAAAACTGTTTTTT. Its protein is CASSSQGNEKLFF.